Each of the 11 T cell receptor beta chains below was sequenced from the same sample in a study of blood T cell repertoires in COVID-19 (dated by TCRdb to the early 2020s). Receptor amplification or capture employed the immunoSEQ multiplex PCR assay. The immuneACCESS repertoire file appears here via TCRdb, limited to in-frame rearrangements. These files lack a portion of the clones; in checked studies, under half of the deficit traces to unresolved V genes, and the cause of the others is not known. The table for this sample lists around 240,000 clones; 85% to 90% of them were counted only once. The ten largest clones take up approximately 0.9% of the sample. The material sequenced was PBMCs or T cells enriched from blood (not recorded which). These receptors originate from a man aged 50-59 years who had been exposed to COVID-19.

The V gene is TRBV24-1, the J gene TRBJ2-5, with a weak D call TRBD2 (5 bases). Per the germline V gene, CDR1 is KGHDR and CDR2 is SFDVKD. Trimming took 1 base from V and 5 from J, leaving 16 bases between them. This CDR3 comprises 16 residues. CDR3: CATSDFQGWRGETQYF. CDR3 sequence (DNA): TGTGCCACCAGTGATTTCCAAGGGTGGAGAGGGGAGACCCAGTACTTC.

This chain's CDR3 is CASSRGGDRGYEQFF. For the CDR3, the DNA is TGTGCCAGCAGCCGCGGGGGGGACAGGGGCTATGAGCAGTTCTTC. The V call is TRBV2, the J call TRBJ2-1; the D gene is possibly TRBD1 (10 bases). Germline assignment: CDR1 SNHLY and CDR2 FYNNEI. The ends were cut back, 6 bases at V and 8 bases at J, with 20 bases in the middle. CDR3 length equals 15 residues. Looking up the rest from reference TRBV2 and TRBJ2-1 gives the full variable domain: EPEVTQTPSHQVTQMGQEVILRCVPISNHLYFYWYRQILGQKVEFLVSFYNNEISEKSEIFDDQFSVERPDGSNFTLKIRSTKLEDSAMYFCASSRGGDRGYEQFFGPGTRLTVL.

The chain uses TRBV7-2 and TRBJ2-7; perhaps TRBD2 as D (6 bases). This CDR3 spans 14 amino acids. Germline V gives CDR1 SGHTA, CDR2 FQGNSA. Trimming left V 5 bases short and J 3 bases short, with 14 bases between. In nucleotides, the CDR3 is TGTGCCAGCAGCGTAGTGCGGGGCGACTACGAGCAGTACTTC. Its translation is CASSVVRGDYEQYF.

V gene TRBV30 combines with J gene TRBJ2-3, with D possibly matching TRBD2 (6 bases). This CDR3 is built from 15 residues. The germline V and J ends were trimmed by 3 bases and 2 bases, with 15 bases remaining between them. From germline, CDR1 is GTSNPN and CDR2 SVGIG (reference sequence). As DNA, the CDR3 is TGTGCCTGGAGCAGAATAGCGGCCCCCACAGATACGCAGTATTTT. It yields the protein CAWSRIAAPTDTQYF. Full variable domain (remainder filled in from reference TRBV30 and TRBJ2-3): SQTIHQWPATLVQPVGSPLSLECTVEGTSNPNLYWYRQAAGRGLQLLFYSVGIGQISSEVPQNLSASRPQDRQFILSSKKLLLSDSGFYLCAWSRIAAPTDTQYFGPGTRLTVL.

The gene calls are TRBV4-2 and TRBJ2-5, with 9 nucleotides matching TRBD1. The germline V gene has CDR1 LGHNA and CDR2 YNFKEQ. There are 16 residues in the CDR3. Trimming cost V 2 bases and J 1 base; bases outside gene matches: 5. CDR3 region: CASSQMTGGAQETQYF. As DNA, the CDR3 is TGTGCCAGCAGCCAAATGACAGGGGGAGCCCAAGAGACCCAGTACTTC.

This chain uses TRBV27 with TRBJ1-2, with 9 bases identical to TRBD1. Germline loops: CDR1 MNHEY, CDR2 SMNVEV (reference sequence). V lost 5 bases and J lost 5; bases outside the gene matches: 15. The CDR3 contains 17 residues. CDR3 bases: TGTGCCAGCAGTGAACAGGGGGCTCGTAGAAGGCTTTATGGCTACACCTTC. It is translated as CASSEQGARRRLYGYTF.

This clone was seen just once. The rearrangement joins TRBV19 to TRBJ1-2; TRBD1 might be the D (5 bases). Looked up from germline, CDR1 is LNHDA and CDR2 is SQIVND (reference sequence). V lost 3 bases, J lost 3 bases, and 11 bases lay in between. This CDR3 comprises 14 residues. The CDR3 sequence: CASSIRVRDYGYTF. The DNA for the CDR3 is TGTGCCAGTAGTATCAGGGTGCGTGACTATGGCTACACCTTC.

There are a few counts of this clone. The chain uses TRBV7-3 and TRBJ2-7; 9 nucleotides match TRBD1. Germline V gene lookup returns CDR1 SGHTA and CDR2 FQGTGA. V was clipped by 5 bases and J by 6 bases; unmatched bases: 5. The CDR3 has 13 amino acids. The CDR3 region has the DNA TGTGCCAGCAGCCCCTCGACAGGGGGCGAGCAGTACTTC. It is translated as CASSPSTGGEQYF.

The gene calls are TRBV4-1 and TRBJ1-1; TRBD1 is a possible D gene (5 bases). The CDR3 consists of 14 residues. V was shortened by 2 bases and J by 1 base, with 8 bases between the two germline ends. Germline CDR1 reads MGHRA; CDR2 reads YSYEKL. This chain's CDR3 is CASSQPDRNTEAFF. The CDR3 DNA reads TGCGCCAGCAGCCAACCCGACAGGAACACTGAAGCTTTCTTT.

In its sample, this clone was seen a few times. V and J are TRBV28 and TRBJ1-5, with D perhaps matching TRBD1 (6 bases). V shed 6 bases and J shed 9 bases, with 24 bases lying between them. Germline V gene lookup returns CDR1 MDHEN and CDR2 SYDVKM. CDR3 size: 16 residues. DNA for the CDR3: TGTGCCAGCAGCCTACCCGGGGGGGCGATGTTTGGGCCCCAGCATTTT. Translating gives CASSLPGGAMFGPQHF.

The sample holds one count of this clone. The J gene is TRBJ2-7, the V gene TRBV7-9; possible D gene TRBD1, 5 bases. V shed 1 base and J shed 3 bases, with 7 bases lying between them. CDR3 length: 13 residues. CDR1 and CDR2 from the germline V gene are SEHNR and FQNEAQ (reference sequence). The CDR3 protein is CASSLGGYYEQYV. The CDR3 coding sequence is TGTGCCAGCAGCTTAGGGGGCTACTACGAGCAGTACGTC.